The source of this T cell receptor beta chain is a study of T cells in Graves' hyperthyroidism and ophthalmopathy. Whole-study findings and limits: Most clonotypes expanded in the thyroid (above 0.001) were also present in blood. It was a median around 6 months before onset that the model predicted ophthalmopathy.

TCR beta CDR3 regions were amplified from RNA transcripts. In the first-round RT-PCR of the TCR CDR3, the HTBI primer set was used. TCRdb itself ran the multiplex PCR reads through MiXCR, one entry per CDR3 protein. Among about 640,000 distinct CDR3 sequences, about a fifth were seen once, and the ten largest hold around a third. As to this clonotype: Its antigen is undetermined.

The CDR3 contains 20 residues. Trimming took off 0 bases at V and 6 bases at J, with 26 bases between the two ends. The germline gives CDR1 MNHEY, CDR2 SVGAGI. This chain joins TRBV6-5 and TRBJ2-2, with a weak D call TRBD1 (7 bases). What was sequenced was blood. The source of this sequence is a man aged 25-45 years with Graves' ophthalmopathy. CDR3 loop: CASSYSSGQESINVAGELFF. The CDR3 DNA reads as TGTGCCAGCAGTTACTCTAGCGGACAGGAGTCAATTAACGTCGCCGGGGAGCTGTTTTTT.